Listed below are T cell receptor beta chains from one sample, sequenced in a study of liver allograft versus peripheral blood T cells. TCRdb recomputed calls from the reads with MiXCR, one row per CDR3 protein. The repertoire holds around 17,000 distinct CDR3 sequences, 22% seen once, with over 9.5% in the top ten. Receptor source: a human patient who had a liver transplant. Some of these T cells may belong to the graft donor. CDR3s leave out the opening cysteine and the closing phenylalanine or tryptophan.

V	J	CDR3
TRBV20-1	TRBJ2-5	SAWGHETGRGTQY
TRBV11-2	TRBJ1-5	ASSLDHQSNQPQH
TRBV27	TRBJ1-4	ASSQYGGWGEKLF
TRBV30	TRBJ1-2	AWSYDGNYGYT
TRBV7-9	TRBJ1-3	ASSPGRISGNTIY
TRBV6-1	TRBJ2-7	ASTPVSWAAVTYEQY
TRBV7-9	TRBJ1-2	ASSSVGGLDGYT
TRBV18	TRBJ1-1	ASSPRRGHRGPEAF
TRBV25-1	TRBJ2-5	ASSEAGKETQY
TRBV6-5	TRBJ1-2	ASSYSMVNSGVSYGYT
TRBV9	TRBJ2-3	ASSVAGGTTDTQY
TRBV7-2	TRBJ2-5	ASSLYQETQY
TRBV19	TRBJ2-7	ASSSHLGTAYYEQY
TRBV20-1	TRBJ1-5	SARDDRRIISNQPQH
TRBV30	TRBJ1-6	AWGQVSSPLH
TRBV18	TRBJ2-4	ASSPWTSGISGGKNIQY
TRBV6-1	TRBJ1-1	ASSAYRNTEAF
TRBV7-9	TRBJ1-3	ASSLGSGNTIY
TRBV6-6	TRBJ2-1	ASSYSGDSNNEQF
TRBV6-6	TRBJ2-1	ASSSSGSNEQF
TRBV7-9	TRBJ1-3	ASSLAYSSSGNTIY
TRBV18	TRBJ2-2	ASSPRTGETGELF
TRBV27	TRBJ1-5	ASSPSDKIQPQH
TRBV28	TRBJ1-4	ASSFVRGPNEKLF
TRBV6-1	TRBJ1-2	ASSEVKDIHTLYGYT
TRBV6-5	TRBJ2-3	ASRENGGALTDTQY
TRBV7-2	TRBJ1-4	ASSFQGGHGYEKLF